This TCR beta chain was documented in a study of OX40 agonist ivuxolimab in advanced cancers. Across the whole study: In this cohort, patients received ivuxolimab, an agonistic anti-OX40 (CD134) antibody. A mean age of around 60 years, range about 23 to 90, was recorded, and approximately 85% were male.

Measured with immunoSEQ multiplex PCR; TCRdb has only the in-frame clones, and not every one. Of fewer than 50,000 clones listed, roughly 88% are singletons. The clonotype comes from an adult with an advanced solid tumor such as melanoma, head and neck, liver or kidney cancer. The input for sequencing was CD4+ or CD8+ T cells sorted from blood, taken in a trial of the OX40 agonist ivuxolimab.

The CDR3 DNA reads as TGTGCCAGCAGTCACTTGACAGGGAAGAAAAGGGGTGAAGCTTTCTTT. It encodes CASSHLTGKKRGEAFF. V usage is TRBV28 and J usage is TRBJ1-1; TRBD1 aligns across 7 bases. Germline V gene lookup returns CDR1 MDHEN and CDR2 SYDVKM. With V trimmed by 5 bases and J by 7 bases, 16 bases remained unmatched. This CDR3 contains 16 residues.